The 21 T cell receptor beta chains reported below all come from one sample, sequenced in a study of T cells expressing NK-cell markers. From the 5' RACE reads, TCRdb lists one entry per CDR3 protein and no DNA. This sample's table has roughly 160,000 distinct CDR3 sequences. The material sequenced was blood T cells: a sorted CD56 or NKG2C T cell subset, CD4+ or CD8+ T cells, or bulk PBMC T cells (not recorded which). These TCRs come from a woman aged 18 to 75 in good health.

V usage is TRBV4-2 and J usage is TRBJ2-7; checking the TCRdb D call of TRBD1 is not possible without DNA. From germline, CDR1 is LGHNA and CDR2 YNFKEQ. There are 18 residues in the CDR3. CDR3 region: CASSQDGWDRVSSYEQYF.

The CDR3 protein is CSASWRYNSPLHF. This chain uses TRBV20-1 with TRBJ1-6. Germline V gene lookup returns CDR1 DFQATT and CDR2 SNEGSKA (reference sequence). The CDR3 consists of 13 residues.

The rearrangement joins TRBV13 to TRBJ2-5; the TRBD1 assignment by TCRdb is unverifiable without DNA. Germline CDR1 reads PRHDT; CDR2 reads FYEKMQ (reference sequence). This CDR3 region has 14 residues. The CDR3 is CASSRQGQTETQYF.

V is TRBV29-1 and J is TRBJ2-3; no DNA is available, so the TRBD2 call from TCRdb remains unchecked. Germline CDR1 is SQVTM and CDR2 is ANQGSEA. This CDR3 contains 11 residues. The CDR3 region is CSALVGDTQYF.

The rearrangement uses TRBV6-1 and TRBJ2-7; as DNA is missing, the TRBD2 call by TCRdb cannot be tested. This CDR3 spans 15 amino acids. Germline V lookup: CDR1 MNHNS, CDR2 SASEGT. CDR3: CASSEGGSTLYEQYF.

The rearrangement uses TRBV5-1 and TRBJ1-1; TCRdb proposes TRBD1, but this gene call is untestable without DNA. CDR1 and CDR2 from the germline V gene are SGHRS and YFSETQ. The CDR3 spans 16 residues. The CDR3 protein is CASSPGQGARGTEAFF.

The chain couples TRBV5-1 to TRBJ1-4. Germline values: CDR1 SGHRS, CDR2 YFSETQ. CDR3 length: 14 residues. The CDR3 loop reads CASSWGVNNEKLFF.

The chain has TRBV5-1 and TRBJ1-1; TCRdb's D call, TRBD1, is unchecked because there is no DNA. The CDR3 length is 14 residues. The germline V gene encodes CDR1 SGHRS and CDR2 YFSETQ. CDR3 in amino acids: CASSTGQGNTEAFF.

This chain links TRBV7-9 with TRBJ2-7; TCRdb selects TRBD1, and the lack of DNA leaves this call unchecked. In germline, CDR1 is SEHNR, CDR2 FQNEAQ (reference sequence). The length of the CDR3 is 13 residues. The CDR3 spells CASSLAGPGQQYF.

This chain links TRBV7-3 with TRBJ2-2; there is no DNA to check the TCRdb D call of TRBD2. The V gene's germline CDR1 is SGHTA and CDR2 FQGTGA. The CDR3 sequence is 15 residues long. The CDR3 protein is CASSPGLGTTGELFF.

J is TRBJ1-1 and V is TRBV5-1. This CDR3 region has 13 residues. CDR1 and CDR2 (germline): SGHRS, YFSETQ. This CDR3 is CASSLHNGAEAFF.

The V gene is TRBV6-1, the J gene TRBJ2-5; as DNA is missing, the TRBD2 call by TCRdb cannot be tested. CDR3 length: 17 amino acids. Germline CDR1 is MNHNS and CDR2 is SASEGT. The CDR3 loop is CASSDSPSGGARETQYF.

The chain uses TRBV20-1 and TRBJ2-2; the D gene TCRdb calls, TRBD1, cannot be checked with no DNA. Looked up from germline, CDR1 is DFQATT and CDR2 is SNEGSKA (reference sequence). CDR3 length: 17 residues. The CDR3 loop reads CSARDTSWDPNTGELFF.

This chain joins TRBV4-1 and TRBJ1-5. The CDR3 sequence is 15 residues long. Germline CDR1 is MGHRA and CDR2 is YSYEKL. The CDR3 sequence: CASSQDLTAHQPQHF.

The genes are TRBV3-1 and TRBJ2-2; the TCRdb call, TRBD1, lacks DNA for checking. The germline CDR1 and CDR2 sequences are LGHDT and YNNKEL (reference sequence). The CDR3 has 16 residues. CDR3 protein: CASSSRRDGDTGELFF.

The chain combines TRBV10-2 with TRBJ1-4; checking the TCRdb D call of TRBD1 is not possible without DNA. The germline gives CDR1 WSHSY, CDR2 SAAADI. There are 13 residues in the CDR3. CDR3 protein: CASRLGVNEKLFF.

V is TRBV12-3 or TRBV12-4 and J is TRBJ2-5. The CDR3 covers 12 residues. This CDR3 is CASSFFGETQYF.

The V and J genes are TRBV29-1 and TRBJ2-1; TCRdb returns TRBD1, unconfirmable since there is no DNA. The CDR3 has 13 amino acids. Germline-derived CDR1 and CDR2 are SQVTM and ANQGSEA. CDR3 in amino acids: CSVVVGGASEQFF.

The V call is TRBV28, the J call TRBJ1-1; TCRdb calls TRBD1, which cannot be checked without DNA. The CDR3 runs 13 residues. Germline CDR1 reads MDHEN; CDR2 reads SYDVKM. The CDR3 spells CASSAEQGFGAFF.

The rearrangement links TRBV5-1 to TRBJ2-5; TCRdb's D call of TRBD1 is untestable without DNA. Germline-derived CDR1 and CDR2 are SGHRS and YFSETQ. This CDR3 contains 14 residues. CDR3 residues: CASTGTALQETQYF. Combining the CDR3 with reference TRBV5-1 and TRBJ2-5 gives the whole variable domain KAGVTQTPRYLIKTRGQQVTLSCSPISGHRSVSWYQQTPGQGLQFLFEYFSETQRNKGNFPGRFSGRQFSNSRSEMNVSTLELGDSALYLCASTGTALQETQYFGPGTRLLVL.

The chain is built from TRBV3-1 and TRBJ1-2. This CDR3 comprises 15 residues. In germline, CDR1 is LGHDT, CDR2 YNNKEL (reference sequence). CDR3 amino acids: CASTPLAGASYGYTF.